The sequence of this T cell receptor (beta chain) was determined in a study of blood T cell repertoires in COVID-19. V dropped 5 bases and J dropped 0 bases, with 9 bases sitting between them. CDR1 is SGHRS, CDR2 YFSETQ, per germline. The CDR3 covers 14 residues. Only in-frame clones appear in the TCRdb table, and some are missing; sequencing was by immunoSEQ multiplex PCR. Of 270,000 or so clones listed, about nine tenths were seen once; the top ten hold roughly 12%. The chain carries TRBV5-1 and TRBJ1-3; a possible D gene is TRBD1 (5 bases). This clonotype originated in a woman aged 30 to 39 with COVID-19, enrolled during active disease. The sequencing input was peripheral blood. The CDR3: CASRDDSSGNTIYF. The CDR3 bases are TGCGCCAGCAGAGACGACAGCTCTGGAAACACCATATATTTT.